Listed here is a single T cell receptor (beta chain). Its target is unknown. Data came from immunoSEQ multiplex PCR; TCRdb stores just in-frame clones and leaves some out. The sample has some 30,000 clones; around 86% are singletons. This record belongs to a study of OX40 agonist ivuxolimab in advanced cancers. The wider study: Partial responses were achieved by three patients: one hepatocellular carcinoma, two cutaneous melanoma. Study observations and caveats: Dose levels from 0.1 to 3.0 mg/kg saw CD4+ and CD8+ blood T cells expand clonally by week 6.

This CDR3 contains 14 residues. In germline, CDR1 is SEHNR, CDR2 FQNEAQ (reference sequence). Trimming cost V 5 bases and J 4 bases, with 12 bases left between them. The sequences come from CD4+ or CD8+ T cells sorted from blood, collected in a trial of the OX40 agonist ivuxolimab. This clonotype was sampled from an adult with an advanced solid tumor such as melanoma, head and neck, liver or kidney cancer. The chain couples TRBV7-9 to TRBJ1-5; D possibly corresponds to TRBD1 (5 bases). Written as DNA, the CDR3 is TGTGCCAGCAGCCTAGTGGGACTGAATCAGCCCCAGCATTTT. Translating it yields CASSLVGLNQPQHF.